This T cell receptor beta chain emerged from a study of Ad26.COV2.S vaccination and SARS-CoV-2 variants. Background on the study: A participant enrolled in the COV1001 Ad26.COV2.S trial arm provided the sample. Intramuscular Ad26.COV2.S doses were given once or twice, 56 days apart.

Treatment described: 15 to 20 received Ad26.COV2.S at low or high dose, single or two shots; 5 received placebo; per-sample allocation not given. Material that was analyzed had been drawn on day 63 after the first vaccine or placebo injection. Overall study results and limits: Possible underestimation of total T cell responses by the TCR breadth and depth analyses was noted.

Profiled with immunoSEQ multiplex PCR; TCRdb holds only in-frame clones, not every one. The profile covers fewer than 500,000 clones, with 90% appearing a single time and about 4.5% taken by the ten largest. This CDR3 spans 16 amino acids. Germline assignment: CDR1 LGHDT and CDR2 YNNKEL (reference sequence). Trimming cost V 0 bases and J 5 bases, with 17 bases left between them. As for this clone: The antigen remains undetermined.

Sequencing used peripheral blood, obtained in a trial of Ad26.COV2.S vaccine versus placebo. The J gene is TRBJ2-7, the V gene TRBV3-1 (or the pseudogene TRBV3-2), with TRBD1 as a possible D gene (5 bases). The origin of this receptor is a person between 18 and 60 years old who received the Ad26.COV2.S COVID-19 vaccine or a placebo. The CDR3 nucleotides are TGTGCCAGCAGCCAAGATGGGATGGGGCGAGTGGACGAGCAGTACTTC. Encoded protein: CASSQDGMGRVDEQYF.